This T cell receptor (beta chain) was sequenced during a study of hypomethylating agent response in myelodysplastic syndrome. Overall study findings and caveats: This small study analyzed only about eleven patients. Lack of age-matching between healthy donors and MDS patients could bias comparison.

Concerning this clone: The antigen remains unidentified.

The assay was immunoSEQ multiplex PCR, and TCRdb's table has in-frame clones only and misses some. The data contain some 4,500 clones, around 84% of them seen just once; the ten biggest clones take up 15% to 20%. The CDR3 is made up of 12 amino acids. Germline V gives CDR1 SGHDN, CDR2 FVKESK. V was cut by 0 bases and J by 8 bases, with 7 bases left in between. The sample was bone marrow, taken before or after starting hypomethylating agent treatment for myelodysplastic syndrome (not recorded which). The receptor was derived from a human donor with myelodysplastic syndrome. J is TRBJ1-1 and V is TRBV14; D uncertain. DNA for the CDR3: TGTGCCAGCAGCCAAGAAACAGTCGAAGCTTTCTTT. Amino acid sequence: CASSQETVEAFF.